This passage covers 27 T cell receptor beta chains from one sample sequenced in a study of shared clonotypes between healthy human individuals. Libraries were prepared by immunoSEQ multiplex PCR; TCRdb keeps only in-frame clonotypes and omits some of them. The sample contains 180,000 or so clones, about 93% of which appear only once. The material sequenced was naive CD4+ T cells sorted from blood. The subset here: CD45RA+ positively selected. The receptors here all came from a woman aged 30 to 39 in good health.

The V gene is TRBV5-4, the J gene TRBJ2-7; the match to TRBD1 covers 7 bases. The germline V gene encodes CDR1 SGHNT and CDR2 YYREEE (reference sequence). V dropped 4 bases and J dropped 3; count of bases not matched to a gene: 13. The CDR3 runs 16 residues. CDR3 sequence reads: CASSRDGQATYYEQYF. DNA of the CDR3: TGTGCCAGCAGCCGAGACGGACAGGCGACTTACTACGAGCAGTACTTC.

A few counts support this clone. The V call is TRBV7-9, the J call TRBJ2-7; D is ambiguous. Trimming shortened V by 1 base and J by 3 bases, and 7 bases separated the two germline ends. Germline CDR1 is SEHNR and CDR2 is FQNEAQ (reference sequence). CDR3 length: 13 amino acids. CDR3 sequence reads: CASSLGNSYEQYF. CDR3 DNA: TGTGCCAGCAGCTTAGGGAACAGCTACGAGCAGTACTTC.

The V and J genes are TRBV6-1 and TRBJ2-7; TRBD1 agrees at 7 bases. This CDR3 region has 12 residues. CDR1 and CDR2 (germline): MNHNS, SASEGT. Unmatched junction bases numbered 6, after V lost 4 bases and J lost 9 bases. The CDR3 region is CASSVQGFVQYF. The CDR3 DNA follows: TGTGCCAGCAGTGTACAGGGGTTTGTGCAGTACTTC.

The rearrangement links TRBV28 to TRBJ2-2; D tentatively fits TRBD1 or TRBD2 (7 bases each). This CDR3 spans 14 amino acids. V dropped 5 bases and J dropped 6 bases, with 13 bases sitting between them. CDR1 is MDHEN and CDR2 is SYDVKM in the germline V gene. CDR3 sequence (DNA): TGTGCCAGCAGTCCCAGGGGGGGGCCCGGGGAGCTGTTTTTT. This translates into CASSPRGGPGELFF.

This clone was picked up one time. The chain couples TRBV14 to TRBJ2-7, with D perhaps TRBD2 (6 bases). CDR1 is SGHDN, CDR2 FVKESK, per germline. Trimming cost V 4 bases and J 9 bases, with 19 bases left between them. The length of the CDR3 is 14 residues. The CDR3 DNA reads TGTGCCAGCAGCCCCGCGGGGATGGGGTTCAGGCAGTACTTC. Translation gives CASSPAGMGFRQYF. The whole variable domain, filled in from reference TRBV14 and TRBJ2-7, reads EAGVTQFPSHSVIEKGQTVTLRCDPISGHDNLYWYRRVMGKEIKFLLHFVKESKQDESGMPNNRFLAERTGGTYSTLKVQPAELEDSGVYFCASSPAGMGFRQYFGPGTRLTVT.

This chain uses TRBV5-1 with TRBJ1-1, with D possibly TRBD1 on 5 matching bases. This CDR3 spans 15 amino acids. Trimming shortened V by 0 bases and J by 3 bases, and 12 bases separated the two germline ends. Germline assignment: CDR1 SGHRS and CDR2 YFSETQ. The CDR3 DNA is TGCGCCAGCAGCTTGGGTGGGGGAGTGGACACTGAAGCTTTCTTT. Translated: CASSLGGGVDTEAFF. The entire variable domain, with the rest obtained from reference TRBV5-1 and TRBJ1-1, is as follows: KAGVTQTPRYLIKTRGQQVTLSCSPISGHRSVSWYQQTPGQGLQFLFEYFSETQRNKGNFPGRFSGRQFSNSRSEMNVSTLELGDSALYLCASSLGGGVDTEAFFGQGTRLTVV.

This clone has a single count. CDR3 protein: CASSFSGTRTYEQYF. The CDR3 region has the DNA TGTGCCAGCAGCTTCTCCGGGACACGAACCTACGAGCAGTACTTC. The rearrangement links TRBV5-5 to TRBJ2-7, with D tentatively TRBD1 (6 bases). CDR1 is SGHKS and CDR2 is YYEKEE in the germline V gene (reference sequence). The CDR3 consists of 15 residues. V shed 2 bases and J shed 2 bases, with 14 bases lying between them.

V is TRBV2 and J is TRBJ2-7, with D perhaps TRBD2 (5 bases). Per the germline V gene, CDR1 is SNHLY and CDR2 is FYNNEI. Trimming removed 8 bases at V and 3 bases at J, with 17 bases between. CDR3 length equals 14 residues. The CDR3, as DNA: TGTGCCAGCGCCCCCCAGCGGCCCTTCTACGAGCAGTACTTC. Translated: CASAPQRPFYEQYF.

The sample holds a few counts of this clone. The V and J genes are TRBV15 and TRBJ1-3; D call uncertain. Germline V CDR1 and CDR2: LNHNV, YYDKDF (reference sequence). The CDR3 is 18 amino acids. Trimming took 0 bases from V and 1 from J, leaving 16 bases between them. CDR3 protein: CATSRDWPVPRSGNTIYF. DNA of the CDR3: TGTGCCACCAGCAGAGATTGGCCTGTCCCCCGTTCTGGAAACACCATATATTTT.

This chain uses TRBV30 with TRBJ2-7, with D tentatively TRBD1 or TRBD2 (6 bases each). The CDR3 is made up of 15 amino acids. V was shortened by 1 base and J by 2 bases, with 15 bases between the two germline ends. From germline, CDR1 is GTSNPN and CDR2 SVGIG (reference sequence). CDR3 region: CAWSAGVGQPYEQYF. CDR3 sequence (DNA): TGTGCCTGGAGTGCGGGAGTCGGACAGCCCTACGAGCAGTACTTC.

V and J are TRBV28 and TRBJ2-5; D is perhaps TRBD2 (6 bases). The DNA end is more similar to TRBJ2-7, so the J call may be wrong. The CDR3 has 14 amino acids. Germline V gives CDR1 MDHEN, CDR2 SYDVKM. The CDR3 loop reads CASRSTGSGYEQYF. CDR3 nucleotide sequence: TGTGCCAGCAGATCCACCGGGAGCGGCTACGAGCAGTACTTC.

The rearrangement uses TRBV10-3 and TRBJ2-1; 7 bases align to TRBD2. The V gene's germline CDR1 is ENHRY and CDR2 SYGVKD. Losses at the gene ends were 3 bases for V and 3 bases for J; bases not matched to a gene: 5. The CDR3 consists of 15 residues. The CDR3 DNA sequence: TGTGCCATCAGTGATCTTAGCGGGCTCTACAATGAGCAGTTCTTC. Translating gives CAISDLSGLYNEQFF.

The rearrangement joins TRBV5-1 to TRBJ2-7; 11 nucleotides match TRBD2. The CDR3 runs 16 residues. V was pared by 4 bases and J by 7 bases, with 13 bases of the junction left unmatched. Germline CDR1 is SGHRS and CDR2 is YFSETQ. CDR3 in amino acids: CASSTHAGTSGGEQYF. The CDR3, as DNA: TGCGCCAGCAGCACCCATGCCGGGACTAGCGGAGGAGAGCAGTACTTC.

This clone appeared a few times. This chain links TRBV5-4 with TRBJ2-7, with a possible D match to TRBD2 (7 bases). Germline V gene lookup returns CDR1 SGHNT and CDR2 YYREEE (reference sequence). The length of the CDR3 is 15 residues. With 4 bases removed from V and 7 bases from J, the gap between germline ends came to 21 bases. The CDR3 sequence: CASSLTGAGVGEQYF. As DNA, the CDR3 is TGTGCCAGCAGCCTTACGGGGGCGGGAGTCGGTGAGCAGTACTTC.

This sequence joins TRBV28 and TRBJ1-1; tentative D call: TRBD1 (5 bases). CDR1 MDHEN and CDR2 SYDVKM come from the germline V gene. V lost 7 bases and J lost 1, with 19 bases in between. The CDR3 spans 16 residues. CDR3 residues: CASKNAQGLQNTEAFF. The CDR3 coding sequence is TGTGCCAGCAAAAACGCGCAGGGACTGCAGAACACTGAAGCTTTCTTT.

V and J are TRBV28 and TRBJ2-7; 11 bases are a match to TRBD2. With V trimmed by 7 bases and J by 0 bases, 8 bases remained unmatched. There are 16 residues in the CDR3. Germline lookup yields CDR1 MDHEN and CDR2 SYDVKM. The DNA of the CDR3 is TGTGCCAGCACCCTAGGGGGGACTAGCGGCTCCTACGAGCAGTACTTC. It yields the protein CASTLGGTSGSYEQYF.

The genes are TRBV28 and TRBJ2-7; 7 bases agree with TRBD2. V lost 6 bases and J lost 2; bases outside the gene matches: 10. The CDR3 runs 15 residues. Germline assignment: CDR1 MDHEN and CDR2 SYDVKM. Here the CDR3 DNA reads TGTGCCAGCAGGCCATCGATAGCGGGTGCCTACGAGCAGTACTTC. Translating gives CASRPSIAGAYEQYF.

J is TRBJ2-5 and V is TRBV11-2, with D tentatively TRBD2 (5 bases). Trimming left V 5 bases short and J 4 bases short, with 8 bases between. The CDR3 length is 12 residues. Germline V gives CDR1 SGHAT, CDR2 FQNNGV. The CDR3 sequence: CASSHGRETQYF. The CDR3 nucleotides read TGTGCCAGCAGCCATGGGAGAGAGACCCAGTACTTC.

V is TRBV6-5 and J is TRBJ2-2; D unresolved. There are 13 residues in the CDR3. Germline V CDR1 and CDR2: MNHEY, SVGAGI. The ends were cut back, 6 bases at V and 4 bases at J, with 9 bases in the middle. The CDR3 DNA follows: TGTGCCAGCAGCTCCTCTAGCACCGGGGAGCTGTTTTTT. This translates into CASSSSSTGELFF.

The V and J genes are TRBV30 and TRBJ2-5; D perhaps matches TRBD2 (6 bases). The J call is in doubt because the DNA end fits TRBJ2-7 better. The germline V gene encodes CDR1 GTSNPN and CDR2 SVGIG (reference sequence). The CDR3 loop spans 17 amino acids. CDR3 DNA: TGTGCCTGGAGTCCCCTCGGGAGCGCAAGAAGCTCCTACGAGCAGTACTTC. Translated: CAWSPLGSARSSYEQYF.

V and J are TRBV11-2 and TRBJ2-7; a weak D match, TRBD1 (6 bases). V was cut by 4 bases and J by 2 bases, with 18 bases left in between. The CDR3 consists of 16 residues. Germline CDR1 reads SGHAT; CDR2 reads FQNNGV. CDR3 bases: TGTGCCAGCAGCTACCAGGGTGGGACACCAACCTACGAGCAGTACTTC. This encodes CASSYQGGTPTYEQYF.

The table lists this clone with a count of one. V gene TRBV19 combines with J gene TRBJ2-7, with D uncertain. This CDR3 is 13 amino acids long. Deletions cut 0 bases from V and 7 bases from J, with 10 bases between. Germline V gene sequence: CDR1 LNHDA, CDR2 SQIVND (reference sequence). CDR3 sequence: CASSIDLGVEQYF. Here the CDR3 DNA reads TGTGCCAGTAGTATAGATCTTGGGGTAGAGCAGTACTTC.

This rearrangement joins TRBV27 to TRBJ1-1; D is undetermined. The V end lost 5 bases, the J end lost 0 bases, and 19 bases lay between the germline ends. The CDR3 totals 17 residues. Germline loops: CDR1 MNHEY, CDR2 SMNVEV (reference sequence). The CDR3 coding sequence is TGTGCCAGCAGTCCCCGGGCGGATTCTCTCCTGAACACTGAAGCTTTCTTT. It yields the protein CASSPRADSLLNTEAFF.

This rearrangement joins TRBV9 to TRBJ1-6; D uncertain. V lost 5 bases and J 7 bases, leaving 10 bases between the germline ends. CDR3 size: 13 residues. Germline CDR1 is SGDLS and CDR2 is YYNGEE. The CDR3: CASSRLSNSPLHF. The CDR3 bases are TGTGCCAGCAGTCGATTGTCCAATTCACCCCTCCACTTT.

The chain employs TRBV19 and TRBJ2-7; 9 nucleotides match TRBD1. CDR3 length equals 14 residues. V shed 6 bases and J 3 bases; nucleotides not matched to a gene: 6. Germline loops: CDR1 LNHDA, CDR2 SQIVND (reference sequence). The CDR3 coding sequence is TGTGCCAGTAGGGACAGGGGATGGGACTACGAGCAGTACTTC. Encoded protein: CASRDRGWDYEQYF.

This clone was recorded only once. The chain couples TRBV11-2 to TRBJ2-1; D call uncertain. The germline V gene has CDR1 SGHAT and CDR2 FQNNGV. V was clipped by 4 bases and J by 9 bases, with 10 bases between them. The CDR3 extends over 12 amino acids. CDR3 sequence: CASSSRTSEQFF. As DNA, the CDR3 is TGTGCCAGCAGCTCAAGGACCAGTGAGCAGTTCTTC.

The V and J genes are TRBV14 and TRBJ1-1; D is undetermined. The CDR3 loop spans 12 amino acids. Germline V gene lookup returns CDR1 SGHDN and CDR2 FVKESK. Trimming took off 4 bases at V and 4 bases at J, with 7 bases between the two ends. The CDR3 DNA follows: TGTGCCAGCAGCCGTGTCCTCACTGAAGCTTTCTTT. It translates to CASSRVLTEAFF. The complete variable domain, with remaining parts taken from reference TRBV14 and TRBJ1-1, reads EAGVTQFPSHSVIEKGQTVTLRCDPISGHDNLYWYRRVMGKEIKFLLHFVKESKQDESGMPNNRFLAERTGGTYSTLKVQPAELEDSGVYFCASSRVLTEAFFGQGTRLTVV.